The source of this T cell receptor beta chain is a study of identical twins. General study results and limits: For zero-insertion analyses, partial confounding could come from invariant MAIT and iNKT cells. The models gave estimates that fell short of the out-of-frame TCR alpha sharing seen in monozygotic twins.

Each donor was a healthy Caucasian. A universal primer binding site was introduced by template switching. The final cDNA contained unique molecular identifiers. MiXCR, run by TCRdb on the 5' RACE reads, gives a single entry per CDR3 protein. The sample includes a few hundred thousand distinct CDR3 sequences, approximately 8.7% of them seen just once. This clonotype was detected a few times. Its antigen is still unknown. The clonotype comes from a woman in her forties or fifties in good health. Sequenced: naive T cells sorted from blood.

The CDR3 loop is CASSPPGPIYEQYF. In nucleotides, the CDR3 is TGCGCCAGCAGCCCTCCGGGACCGATCTACGAGCAGTACTTC. V gene TRBV5-1 combines with J gene TRBJ2-7, with D perhaps given as TRBD1 or TRBD2 (5 bases each). Trimming took off 4 bases at V and 3 bases at J, with 14 bases between the two ends. The germline V gene encodes CDR1 SGHRS and CDR2 YFSETQ. The CDR3 is made up of 14 amino acids.